These 8 T cell receptor beta chains share one sample of origin, sequenced in a study of identical twins. In TCRdb, the 5' RACE reads were re-called with MiXCR into one record per CDR3 protein. The table lists about 530,000 distinct CDR3 sequences, 20% to 25% of them singletons. These records were also assigned to another study, of yellow fever vaccine responses in identical twins.

What was sequenced was CD4+ T cells sorted from blood. These receptors all come from a woman aged 18-35 years in good health.

In this sample, this clonotype turned up a few times. This chain joins TRBV5-1 and TRBJ1-1; D is perhaps TRBD1 (6 bases). Trimming took off 3 bases at V and 6 bases at J, with 15 bases between the two ends. Germline CDR1 reads SGHRS; CDR2 reads YFSETQ. The CDR3 has 14 residues. The CDR3 loop reads CASSSGAGKSEAFF. Here the CDR3 DNA reads TGCGCCAGCAGCTCGGGGGCGGGGAAGTCTGAAGCTTTCTTT.

This chain connects TRBV11-3 to TRBJ2-1, with 11 bases lining up with TRBD2. Germline trimming cut 1 base from V and 3 bases from J; bases unmatched to any gene: 2. CDR1 is SGHNT and CDR2 is YENEEA in the germline V gene. The CDR3 runs to 16 residues. The CDR3 region has the DNA TGTGCCAGCAGCTTAGGACTAGCGGGGAACTACAATGAGCAGTTCTTC. This codes for CASSLGLAGNYNEQFF.

This clonotype was counted once. The rearrangement joins TRBV7-8 to TRBJ2-5; the match to TRBD2 covers 14 bases. After removal of 6 bases from V and 1 base from J, the junction contained 4 bases not matched to a gene. This CDR3 contains 16 residues. CDR1 and CDR2 from the germline V gene are SGHVS and FQNEAQ. The CDR3 region is CASRRTSGGPQETQYF. In nucleotides, the CDR3 is TGTGCCAGCAGACGGACTAGCGGGGGGCCCCAAGAGACCCAGTACTTC.

The sample holds a few counts of this clonotype. The V and J genes are TRBV5-5 and TRBJ2-6; no clear D. The V end was cut by 4 bases, the J end by 4 bases, with 18 bases between. The germline V gene has CDR1 SGHKS and CDR2 YYEKEE (reference sequence). This CDR3 comprises 17 residues. CDR3 protein: CASSTADVASGANVLTF. The DNA for the CDR3 is TGTGCCAGCAGCACGGCCGACGTGGCATCCGGGGCCAACGTCCTGACTTTC.

This clonotype was picked up a small number of times. This chain connects TRBV4-1 to TRBJ2-3; 7 bases are shared with TRBD2. The germline gives CDR1 MGHRA, CDR2 YSYEKL. This CDR3 spans 14 amino acids. V lost 3 bases to trimming and J lost 3 bases; unmatched junction nucleotides: 3. The CDR3 bases are TGCGCCAGCAGCCAGTTACTAGCGACAGATACGCAGTATTTT. Its translation: CASSQLLATDTQYF.

DNA for the CDR3: TGTGCCAGCAGTTTAAGCAGGGCTGAAAAACTGTTTTTT. It yields the protein CASSLSRAEKLFF. The chain is built from TRBV27 and TRBJ1-4, with D perhaps matching TRBD1 (5 bases). Germline CDR1 and CDR2: MNHEY and SMNVEV (reference sequence). Trimming took off 2 bases at V and 7 bases at J, with 8 bases between the two ends. The CDR3 has 13 residues.

This clonotype was seen only a few times. The chain couples TRBV2 to TRBJ2-2; D is unclear. The V end lost 7 bases, the J end lost 6 bases, and 15 bases lay between the germline ends. The CDR3 length is 14 residues. CDR1 and CDR2 from the germline V gene are SNHLY and FYNNEI. CDR3 sequence reads: CASTLLDSAGELFF. DNA for the CDR3: TGTGCCAGCACTCTCCTAGATTCCGCCGGGGAGCTGTTTTTT.

This clonotype was seen a few times. The chain recombines TRBV12-3 or TRBV12-4 with TRBJ2-1, with a weak D call TRBD2 (6 bases). V was cut by 7 bases and J by 4 bases, with 20 bases left in between. The CDR3 sequence is 16 residues long. The CDR3 protein is CASTSGWLAYYNEQFF. CDR3 DNA: TGTGCCAGCACCTCAGGGTGGCTAGCGTATTACAATGAGCAGTTCTTC.